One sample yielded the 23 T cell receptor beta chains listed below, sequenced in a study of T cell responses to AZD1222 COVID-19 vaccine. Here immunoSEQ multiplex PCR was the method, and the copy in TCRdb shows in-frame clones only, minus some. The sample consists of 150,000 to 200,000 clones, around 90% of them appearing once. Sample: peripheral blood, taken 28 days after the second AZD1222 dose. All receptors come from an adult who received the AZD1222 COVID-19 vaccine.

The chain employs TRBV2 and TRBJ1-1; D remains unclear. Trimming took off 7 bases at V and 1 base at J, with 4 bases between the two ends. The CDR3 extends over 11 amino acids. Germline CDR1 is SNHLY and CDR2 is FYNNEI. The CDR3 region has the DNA TGTGCCAGCATCCCGAACACTGAAGCTTTCTTT. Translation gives CASIPNTEAFF.

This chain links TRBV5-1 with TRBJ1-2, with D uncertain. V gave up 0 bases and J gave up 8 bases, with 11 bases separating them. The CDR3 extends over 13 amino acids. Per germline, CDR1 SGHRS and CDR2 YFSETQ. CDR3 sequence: CASSLGAEGGYTF. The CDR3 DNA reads TGCGCCAGCAGCTTGGGGGCCGAAGGGGGCTACACCTTC.

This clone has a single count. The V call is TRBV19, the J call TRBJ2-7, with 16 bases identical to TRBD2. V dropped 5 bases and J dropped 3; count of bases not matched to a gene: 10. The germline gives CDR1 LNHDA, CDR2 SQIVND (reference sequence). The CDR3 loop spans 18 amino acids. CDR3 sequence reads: CASSPRGLAGGPYYEQYF. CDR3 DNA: TGTGCCAGTAGTCCGAGGGGACTAGCGGGAGGGCCTTACTACGAGCAGTACTTC.

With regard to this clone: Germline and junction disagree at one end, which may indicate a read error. The CDR3 is CASSLSWRLGETQYF. The CDR3 DNA is TGTGCTAGCAGCTTATCGTGGCGTCTCGGAGAGACCCAGTACTTC. V and J are TRBV7-7 and TRBJ2-5, with no clear D. The CDR3 runs to 15 residues. Germline CDR1 reads SSHAT; CDR2 reads FNYEAQ (reference sequence). The complete variable domain, with remaining parts taken from reference TRBV7-7 and TRBJ2-5, reads GAGVSQSPRYKVTKRGQDVTLRCDPISSHATLYWYQQALGQGPEFLTYFNYEAQPDKSGLPSDRFSAERPEGSISTLTIQRTEQRDSAMYRCASSLSWRLGETQYFGPGTRLLVL.

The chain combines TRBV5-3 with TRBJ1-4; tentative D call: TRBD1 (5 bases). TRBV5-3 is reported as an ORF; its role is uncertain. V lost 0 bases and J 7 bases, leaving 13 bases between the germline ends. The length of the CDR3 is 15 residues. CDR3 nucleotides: TGTGCCAGAAGCTTGGCCCCGGGGGAGATTGAAAAACTGTTTTTT. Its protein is CARSLAPGEIEKLFF.

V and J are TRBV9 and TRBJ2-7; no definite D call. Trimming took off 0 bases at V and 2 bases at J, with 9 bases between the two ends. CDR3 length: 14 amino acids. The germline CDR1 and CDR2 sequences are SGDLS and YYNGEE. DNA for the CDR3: TGTGCCAGCAGCGTAGTAGCTACCGCCTACGAGCAGTACTTC. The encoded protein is CASSVVATAYEQYF.

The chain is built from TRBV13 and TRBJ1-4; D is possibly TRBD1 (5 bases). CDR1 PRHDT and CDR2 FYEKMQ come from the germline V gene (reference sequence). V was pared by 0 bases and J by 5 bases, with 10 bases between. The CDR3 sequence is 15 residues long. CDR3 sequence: CASSLGQGPNEKLFF. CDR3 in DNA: TGTGCCAGCAGCTTAGGGCAGGGCCCCAATGAAAAACTGTTTTTT.

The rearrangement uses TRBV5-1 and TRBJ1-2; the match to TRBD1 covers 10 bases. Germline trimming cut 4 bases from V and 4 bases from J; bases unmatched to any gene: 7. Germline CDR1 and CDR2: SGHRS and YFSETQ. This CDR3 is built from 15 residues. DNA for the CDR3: TGCGCCAGCAGCCCAGGACAGGGGGGAGGCTATGGCTACACCTTC. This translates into CASSPGQGGGYGYTF.

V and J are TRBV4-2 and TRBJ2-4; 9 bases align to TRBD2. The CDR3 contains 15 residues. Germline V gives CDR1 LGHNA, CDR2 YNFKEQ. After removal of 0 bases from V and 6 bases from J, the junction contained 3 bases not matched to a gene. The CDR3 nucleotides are TGTGCCAGCAGCCAAGATGGGCGGGGGGGAAACATTCAGTACTTC. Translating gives CASSQDGRGGNIQYF.

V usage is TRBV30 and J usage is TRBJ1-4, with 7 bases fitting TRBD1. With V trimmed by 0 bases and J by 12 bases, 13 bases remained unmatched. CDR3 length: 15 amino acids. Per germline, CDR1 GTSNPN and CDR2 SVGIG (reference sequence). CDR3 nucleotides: TGTGCCTGGAGTGTACGGGGCAGGGGGTTCGTGGAACTGTTTTTT. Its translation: CAWSVRGRGFVELFF.

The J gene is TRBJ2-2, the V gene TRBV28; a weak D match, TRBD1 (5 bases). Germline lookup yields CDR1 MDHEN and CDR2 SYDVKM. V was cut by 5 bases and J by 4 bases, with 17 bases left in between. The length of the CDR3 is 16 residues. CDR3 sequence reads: CASSPIPGMGTGELFF. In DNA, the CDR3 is TGTGCCAGCAGTCCCATCCCAGGGATGGGCACCGGGGAGCTGTTTTTT.

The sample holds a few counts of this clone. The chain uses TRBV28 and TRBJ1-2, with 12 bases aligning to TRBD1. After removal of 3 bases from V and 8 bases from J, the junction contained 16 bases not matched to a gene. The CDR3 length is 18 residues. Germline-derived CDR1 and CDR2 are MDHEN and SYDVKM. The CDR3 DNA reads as TGTGCCAGCAGTTTCGTAGGGAACTGGGACAGGGGGCGAGGAGGCTACACCTTC. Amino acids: CASSFVGNWDRGRGGYTF.

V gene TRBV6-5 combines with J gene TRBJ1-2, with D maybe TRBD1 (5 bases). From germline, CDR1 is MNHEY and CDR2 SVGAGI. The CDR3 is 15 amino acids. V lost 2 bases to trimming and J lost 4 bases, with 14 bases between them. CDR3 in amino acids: CASSYKGLTPYGYTF. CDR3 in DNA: TGTGCCAGCAGTTACAAGGGGTTGACCCCCTATGGCTACACCTTC.

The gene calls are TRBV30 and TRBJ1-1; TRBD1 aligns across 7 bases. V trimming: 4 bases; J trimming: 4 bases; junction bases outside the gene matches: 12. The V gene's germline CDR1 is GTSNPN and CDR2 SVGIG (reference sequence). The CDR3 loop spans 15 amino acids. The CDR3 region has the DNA TGTGCCTGGACTGAACCGTACAGGGGTTCCACTGAAGCTTTCTTT. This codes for CAWTEPYRGSTEAFF. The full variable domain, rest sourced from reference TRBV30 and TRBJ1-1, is SQTIHQWPATLVQPVGSPLSLECTVEGTSNPNLYWYRQAAGRGLQLLFYSVGIGQISSEVPQNLSASRPQDRQFILSSKKLLLSDSGFYLCAWTEPYRGSTEAFFGQGTRLTVV.

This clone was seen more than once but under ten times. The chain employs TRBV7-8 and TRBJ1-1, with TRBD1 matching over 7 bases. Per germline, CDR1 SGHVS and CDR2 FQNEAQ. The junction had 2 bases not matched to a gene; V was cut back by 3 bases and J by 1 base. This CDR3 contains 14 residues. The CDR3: CASSFRDRNTEAFF. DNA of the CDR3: TGTGCCAGCAGCTTCCGGGACAGGAACACTGAAGCTTTCTTT.

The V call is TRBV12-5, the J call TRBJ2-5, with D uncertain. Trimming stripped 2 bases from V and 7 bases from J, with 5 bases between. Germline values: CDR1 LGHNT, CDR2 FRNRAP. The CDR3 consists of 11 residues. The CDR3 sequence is CASGLSGTQYF. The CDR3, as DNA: TGTGCTAGTGGTTTGTCAGGGACCCAGTACTTC.

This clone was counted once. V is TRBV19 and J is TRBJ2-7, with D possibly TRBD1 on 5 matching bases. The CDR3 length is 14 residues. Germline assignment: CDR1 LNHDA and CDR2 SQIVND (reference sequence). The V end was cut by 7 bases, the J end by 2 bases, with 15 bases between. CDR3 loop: CASTSGLGTYEQYF. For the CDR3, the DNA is TGTGCCAGTACCTCAGGGCTAGGGACCTACGAGCAGTACTTC.

CDR3 protein: CASRGQGASSPLHF. Written as DNA, the CDR3 is TGCGCCAGCAGGGGTCAGGGGGCATCTTCACCCCTCCACTTT. This chain connects TRBV10-2 to TRBJ1-6; 8 bases line up with TRBD1. Germline loops: CDR1 WSHSY, CDR2 SAAADI. V dropped 6 bases and J dropped 9; count of bases not matched to a gene: 7. This CDR3 has 14 amino acids.

The CDR3 is CASSQDQRTEAFF. The CDR3 nucleotides are TGTGCCAGCAGCCAAGATCAGCGGACTGAAGCTTTCTTT. This chain connects TRBV3-1 (or the pseudogene TRBV3-2) to TRBJ1-1; D call uncertain. Trimming removed 0 bases at V and 5 bases at J, with 7 bases between. The CDR3 sequence is 13 residues long. The germline V gene encodes CDR1 LGHDT and CDR2 YNNKEL (reference sequence).

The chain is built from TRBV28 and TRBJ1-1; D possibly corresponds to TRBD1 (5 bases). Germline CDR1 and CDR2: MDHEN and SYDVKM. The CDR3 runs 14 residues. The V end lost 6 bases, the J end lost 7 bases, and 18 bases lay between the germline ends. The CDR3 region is CASSPVGRGLEAFF. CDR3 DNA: TGTGCCAGCAGCCCGGTTGGGCGGGGCCTTGAAGCTTTCTTT.

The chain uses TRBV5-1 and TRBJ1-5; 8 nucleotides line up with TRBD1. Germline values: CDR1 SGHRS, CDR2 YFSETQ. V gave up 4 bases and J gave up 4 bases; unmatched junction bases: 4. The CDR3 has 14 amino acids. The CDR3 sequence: CASSDGQGNQPQHF. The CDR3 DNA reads TGCGCCAGCAGCGACGGACAGGGAAATCAGCCCCAGCATTTT.

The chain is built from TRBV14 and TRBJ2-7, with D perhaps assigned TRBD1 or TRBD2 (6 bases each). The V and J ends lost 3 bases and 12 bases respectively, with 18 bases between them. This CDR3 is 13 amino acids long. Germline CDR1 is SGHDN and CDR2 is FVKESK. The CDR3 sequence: CASSQTLGGDMYF. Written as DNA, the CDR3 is TGTGCCAGCAGCCAGACTTTGGGGGGCGACATGTACTTC.

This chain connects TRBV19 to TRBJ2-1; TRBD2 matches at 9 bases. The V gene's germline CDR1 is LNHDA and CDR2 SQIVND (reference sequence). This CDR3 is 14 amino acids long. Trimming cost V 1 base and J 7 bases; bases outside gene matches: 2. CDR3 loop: CASSIGGRANEQFF. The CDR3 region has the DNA TGTGCCAGTAGTATAGGCGGGAGGGCAAATGAGCAGTTCTTC.